The subject of this entry is one T cell receptor (beta chain). No conserved phenylalanine or tryptophan ends this CDR3, so it is likely a read error. The TCRbeta library was prepared with unique molecular identifiers. TCRdb fed the PCR reads into MiXCR, producing one record per CDR3 protein. The table records fewer than 120,000 distinct CDR3 sequences, about 9.3% of them present only once. The record originates from a study of T-cell reconstitution after alpha-beta-depleted transplantation in children. This CDR3 is 15 amino acids long. The junction had 4 bases not matched to a gene; V was cut back by 0 bases and J by 4 bases. CDR1 is LGHDT, CDR2 YNNKEL, per germline (reference sequence).

The sample was PBMCs from the stem cell graft donor, taken from the stem cell graft. The chain carries TRBV3-1 and TRBJ2-7; 9 positions agree with TRBD1. This TCR derives from a human donor who donated a stem cell graft to a child with acute lymphoblastic leukemia. In DNA, the CDR3 is TGTGCCAGCAGCCAAGAGCGACAGGGGGGATACGAGCAGTACTTG. Amino acid sequence: CASSQERQGGYEQYL.